This T cell receptor (beta chain) comes out of a study of response to subunit inactivated influenza vaccine. Findings and caveats of the study: The authors put forward the suggestion that each seasonal influenza vaccination may bring in only a limited number of new T cells.

TCRdb ran MiXCR on the RT-PCR reads and lists one entry per CDR3 protein. The data show 530,000 or so distinct CDR3 sequences, 25% seen once. Deletions cut 5 bases from V and 2 bases from J, with 13 bases between. CDR3 length: 14 residues. Remarks on this clonotype: What it binds is unknown.

The rearrangement uses TRBV12-3 or TRBV12-4 and TRBJ2-7; perhaps TRBD2 as D (7 bases). This sequence was found in a man in his fifties who received an inactivated influenza vaccine. The starting material was CD4+ T cells sorted from PBMCs, obtained 4 to 6 days after vaccination. CDR3 loop: CASSTPGGTYEQYF. CDR3 sequence (DNA): TGTGCCAGCAGTACCCCGGGGGGCACCTACGAGCAGTACTTC.